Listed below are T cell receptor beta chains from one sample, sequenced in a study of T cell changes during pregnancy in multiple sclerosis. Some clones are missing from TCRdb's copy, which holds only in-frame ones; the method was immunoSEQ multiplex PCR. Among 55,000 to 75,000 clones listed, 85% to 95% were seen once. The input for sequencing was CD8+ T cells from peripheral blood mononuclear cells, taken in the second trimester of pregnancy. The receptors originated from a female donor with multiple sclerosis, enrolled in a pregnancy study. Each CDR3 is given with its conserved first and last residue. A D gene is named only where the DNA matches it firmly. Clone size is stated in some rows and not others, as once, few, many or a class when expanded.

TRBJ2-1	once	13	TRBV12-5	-	TGTGCTAGTGGCAGAGCGGGCAACAATGAGCAGTTCTTC	CASGRAGNNEQFF
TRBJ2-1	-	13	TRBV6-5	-	TGTGCCAGCAGTCCTGGACACGGCAATGAGCAGTTCTTC	CASSPGHGNEQFF
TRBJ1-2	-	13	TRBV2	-	TGTGCCAGCAGTGGGGGACATGGAGATGGCTACACCTTC	CASSGGHGDGYTF
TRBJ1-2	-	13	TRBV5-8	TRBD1	TGTGCCAGCGAAGGACAGGGTGACTATGGCTACACCTTC	CASEGQGDYGYTF
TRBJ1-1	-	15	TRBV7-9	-	TGTGCCAGCAGCCCCACGGGACTATTGAACACTGAAGCTTTCTTT	CASSPTGLLNTEAFF
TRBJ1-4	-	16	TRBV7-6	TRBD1	TGTGCCAGCAGCTTACGGGACAGTGGCCTCCATGAAAAACTGTTTTTT	CASSLRDSGLHEKLFF
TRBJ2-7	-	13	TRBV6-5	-	TGTGCCAGCAGTTACACAGGGTACCACGAGCAGTACTTC	CASSYTGYHEQYF
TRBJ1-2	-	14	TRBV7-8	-	TGTGCCAGCAGCCTCGCGGGCGCGGGCTATGGCTACACCTTC	CASSLAGAGYGYTF
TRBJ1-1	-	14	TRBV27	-	TGTGCCAGCAGTTGGGCGAGACGCGGGACTGAAGCTTTCTTT	CASSWARRGTEAFF
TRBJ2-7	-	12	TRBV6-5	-	TGTGCCAGCAGACACGACAGGCTAGAGCAGTACTTC	CASRHDRLEQYF
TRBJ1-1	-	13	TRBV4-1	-	TGCGCCAGCAGCCAAGATAGAACCACTGAAGCTTTCTTT	CASSQDRTTEAFF
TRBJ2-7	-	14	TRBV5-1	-	TGCGCCAGCAGTTCCGGACAGAACTCCTACGAGCAGTACTTC	CASSSGQNSYEQYF
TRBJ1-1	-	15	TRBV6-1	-	TGTGCCAGCAGTGAAGAGGCAGGTATGGTCACTGAAGCTTTCTTT	CASSEEAGMVTEAFF
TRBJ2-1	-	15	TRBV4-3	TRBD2	TGCGCCAGCAGCCTTTCACTAGCGGGAGTAGATGAGCAGTTCTTC	CASSLSLAGVDEQFF
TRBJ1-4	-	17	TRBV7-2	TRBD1	TGTGCCAGCAGGTTTGAAGGACTTTTCGACAGGGATGAAAAACTGTTTTTT	CASRFEGLFDRDEKLFF
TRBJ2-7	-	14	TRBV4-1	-	TGCGCCAGCAGCCAAGTTGGGGAGTCCTACGAGCAGTACTTC	CASSQVGESYEQYF
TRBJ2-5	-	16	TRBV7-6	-	TGTGCCAGCAGCTTATCAGGGGACCCCCTCCAAGAGACCCAGTACTTC	CASSLSGDPLQETQYF
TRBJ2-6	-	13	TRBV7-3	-	TGTGCCAGCTCTCCCTCTGGGGCCAACGTCCTGACTTTC	CASSPSGANVLTF
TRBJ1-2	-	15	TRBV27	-	TGTGCCAGCAGTTTGAGTGACACTCTACGCTATGGCTACACCTTC	CASSLSDTLRYGYTF
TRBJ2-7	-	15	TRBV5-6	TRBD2	TGTGCCAGCAGCCCCGGACTAGCGGGACCGTCCGAGCAGTACTTC	CASSPGLAGPSEQYF
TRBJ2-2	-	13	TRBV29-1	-	TGCAGCGTTGACCCGGTGAACACCGGGGAGCTGTTTTTT	CSVDPVNTGELFF
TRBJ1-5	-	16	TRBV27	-	TGTGCCAGCCGCTCCCTCGGGGGGGCCCGCAATCAGCCCCAGCATTTT	CASRSLGGARNQPQHF
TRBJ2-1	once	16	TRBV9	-	TGTGCCAGCAGCGTAGAGGGCAGGGGGGTCTACAATGAGCAGTTCTTC	CASSVEGRGVYNEQFF
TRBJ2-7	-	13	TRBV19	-	TGTGCCAGTAGTCCGACAGGCGCCTACGAGCAGTACTTC	CASSPTGAYEQYF
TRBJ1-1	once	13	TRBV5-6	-	TGTGCCAGCAGCTTGGCAGGGAACACTGAAGCTTTCTTT	CASSLAGNTEAFF
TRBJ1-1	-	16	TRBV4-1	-	TGCGCCAGCAGCCAAGACGGGGCGGGGTGGTTCACTGAAGCTTTCTTT	CASSQDGAGWFTEAFF
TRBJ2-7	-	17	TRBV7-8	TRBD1	TGTGCCAGCAGCTTCCCGGGACAGGGGGCTTTATCCTACGAGCAGTACTTC	CASSFPGQGALSYEQYF
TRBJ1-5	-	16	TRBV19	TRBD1	TGTGCCAGTACCCCCTCCGGGACAGGGTTTGGTCAGCCCCAGCATTTT	CASTPSGTGFGQPQHF
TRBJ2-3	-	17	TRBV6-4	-	TGTGCCAGCAGTGACTCGGGGCTTAACGGCGACATCTATACGCAGTATTTT	CASSDSGLNGDIYTQYF
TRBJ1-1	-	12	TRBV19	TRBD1	TGTGCCAGTAGTTGGACAGGGGGGGAAGCTTTCTTT	CASSWTGGEAFF
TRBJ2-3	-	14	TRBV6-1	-	TGTGCCAGCAGTGATTCGAGGGAAGCAGATACGCAGTATTTT	CASSDSREADTQYF
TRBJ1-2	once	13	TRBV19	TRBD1	TGTGCCAGTAGTACGACAGGGAAGCATGGCTACACCTTC	CASSTTGKHGYTF
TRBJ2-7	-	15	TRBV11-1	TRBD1	TGTGCCAGCAGCTTAAGCGGACAGGGGGGTGACGAGCAGTACTTC	CASSLSGQGGDEQYF
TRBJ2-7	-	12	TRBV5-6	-	TGTGCCAGCGGTAGGGAGCTGATGGAGCAGTACTTC	CASGRELMEQYF
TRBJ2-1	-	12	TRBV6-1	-	TGTGCCAGCAGAGACAGGTACGGTGAGCAGTTCTTC	CASRDRYGEQFF
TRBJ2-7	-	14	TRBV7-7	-	TGTGCCAGCAGCTTAGCCAGGGGCGGGTACGAGCAGTACTTC	CASSLARGGYEQYF